This T cell receptor (beta chain) appears in the sequencing data of a study of blood T cells in healthy people across ages. Study-level findings and limits: Roughly linear age-related decline in beta diversity appeared, significant by age about 37.

This CDR3 is 19 amino acids long. The V segment lost 4 bases and the J segment 4 bases; nucleotides outside the gene matches: 12. In this sample, this clonotype turned up a few times. Antigen specificity is unknown. For the second PCR, which ran for roughly 6 to 11 cycles, a sample-barcoded 5' primer and a J-beta primer mix were used. Paired-end reads containing CDR3 totaled no fewer than 3 million for each sample. TCRdb re-analysed the 5' RACE reads in MiXCR, keeping a single row per CDR3 protein. The sample holds over 950,000 distinct CDR3 sequences, around two fifths seen once. All donors came from Russia, were Caucasian and healthy, and spanned ages roughly 6 to 95.

The clonotype comes from a man between 18 and 35 years old in good health. The gene calls are TRBV12-3 or TRBV12-4 and TRBJ2-3; 15 positions agree with TRBD2. The sequencing sample was made of blood. The CDR3 region is CASSSWTSGGEFRADTQYF. As DNA, the CDR3 is TGTGCCAGCAGTTCCTGGACTAGCGGGGGGGAATTTCGGGCAGATACGCAGTATTTT.